This T cell receptor (beta chain) was retrieved from a study of control samples from healthy donors and cancer patients. Per germline, CDR1 LGHDT and CDR2 YNNKEL (reference sequence). Trimming shortened V by 1 base and J by 6 bases, and 10 bases separated the two germline ends. The CDR3 length is 13 residues. Produced via immunoSEQ multiplex PCR; TCRdb's table is partial and in-frame only. Found here are some 140,000 clones, approximately 94% of them singletons; the top ten hold approximately 5.5%. Specimen: blood. The origin of this receptor is a man between 35 and 55 years old in good health. The gene calls are TRBV3-1 (or the pseudogene TRBV3-2) and TRBJ2-7; D is undetermined. CDR3 region: CASSQGWPSEQYF. The CDR3 coding sequence is TGTGCCAGCAGCCAAGGGTGGCCCTCCGAGCAGTACTTC.